The 2 T cell receptor beta chains reported below all come from one sample, sequenced in a study of T cells in tuberculosis. The assay was immunoSEQ multiplex PCR, and TCRdb's table has in-frame clones only and misses some. The sample carries roughly 60,000 clones, around 81% recorded once. After thawing and overnight rest, PBMC were stained with GMM-loaded CD1B tetramer, viability dye and anti-CD3 for sorting. C32 glucose monomycolate from Rhodococcus equi was loaded onto the CD1B tetramers. The sample comprised CD1b-GMM tetramer-negative cells sorted from PBMCs. The receptors were gathered from an adult woman with latent tuberculosis.

The V and J genes are TRBV7-9 and TRBJ1-3; 7 bases align to TRBD1. The germline CDR1 and CDR2 sequences are SEHNR and FQNEAQ (reference sequence). V lost 1 base, J lost 1 base, and 7 bases stayed unmatched. The CDR3 has 17 residues. The CDR3 loop is CASSLEFGTESGNTIYF. In DNA, the CDR3 is TGTGCCAGCAGCTTAGAATTTGGGACAGAGTCTGGAAACACCATATATTTT.

Details on this clone: Relative to the germline gene, one junction end is altered; a read error may explain this. The chain is built from TRBV7-9 and TRBJ2-2, with D unresolved. The germline CDR1 and CDR2 sequences are SEHNR and FQNEAQ (reference sequence). This CDR3 is built from 11 residues. CDR3: CASGLLGELFF. Written as DNA, the CDR3 is TGTGCCAGCGGCTTACTCGGGGAGCTGTTTTTT.